This passage covers 23 T cell receptor beta chains from one sample sequenced in a study of T cells after yellow fever vaccination. TCRdb re-called the 5' RACE reads with MiXCR, one entry per CDR3 protein. Here the sample spans about 200,000 distinct CDR3 sequences, less than 3.5% being singletons. The starting material was CD4+ T cells sorted from PBMCs, obtained 10 days after the yellow fever booster vaccination. The receptor source for this set is a man younger than 35 who received the YFV17D yellow fever vaccine.

The chain links TRBV19 to TRBJ1-4, with D unresolved. The CDR3 is 15 amino acids. From germline, CDR1 is LNHDA and CDR2 SQIVND (reference sequence). V lost 7 bases to trimming and J lost 8 bases, with 20 bases between them. The CDR3 DNA follows: TGTGCCAGTACCTCCAAGACCGACCGAGGCGAAAAACTGTTTTTT. Translating it yields CASTSKTDRGEKLFF.

This clonotype was observed a few times. This sequence joins TRBV9 and TRBJ2-3; D call uncertain. The CDR3 is made up of 15 amino acids. Germline values: CDR1 SGDLS, CDR2 YYNGEE. V lost 3 bases and J lost 0, with 11 bases in between. The CDR3, as DNA: TGTGCCAGCAGCGCCGCGGCTACAAGCACAGATACGCAGTATTTT. It yields the protein CASSAAATSTDTQYF.

The chain carries TRBV12-3 or TRBV12-4 and TRBJ1-2; D gene unclear. The V end lost 5 bases, the J end lost 5 bases, and 15 bases lay between the germline ends. The CDR3 is 14 residues long. Here the CDR3 DNA reads TGTGCCAGCAGTGGCCTGCCCCCTTTTTATGGCTACACCTTC. It codes for CASSGLPPFYGYTF.

This rearrangement joins TRBV7-2 to TRBJ1-1, with a weak D call TRBD1 (5 bases). The CDR3 runs 16 residues. Per the germline V gene, CDR1 is SGHTA and CDR2 is FQGNSA. V lost 3 bases, J lost 1 base, and 15 bases lay in between. This CDR3 is CASSLAYRGKNTEAFF. CDR3 DNA sequence: TGTGCCAGCAGCTTGGCTTATCGGGGGAAGAACACTGAAGCTTTCTTT.

This clonotype was observed a handful of times. The chain is built from TRBV24-1 and TRBJ1-5; 11 bases agree with TRBD1. CDR3 length: 15 residues. CDR1 KGHDR and CDR2 SFDVKD come from the germline V gene. Trimming cost V 4 bases and J 4 bases; bases outside gene matches: 2. CDR3 amino acids: CATSEGTGGNQPQHF. The CDR3 nucleotides read TGTGCCACCAGTGAAGGGACAGGGGGTAATCAGCCCCAGCATTTT.

This clonotype was detected many times. This sequence joins TRBV18 and TRBJ2-5; the match to TRBD2 covers 13 bases. The ends lost 3 bases at V and 1 base at J; junction bases unmatched: 8. This CDR3 region has 18 residues. Germline values: CDR1 KGHSH, CDR2 LQKENI. The CDR3 region is CASSPIATSGGTQETQYF. The CDR3 nucleotides are TGTGCCAGCTCACCGATTGCGACTAGCGGGGGGACCCAAGAGACCCAGTACTTC.

This clonotype came up a few times. The chain carries TRBV3-1 and TRBJ2-1; 10 bases align to TRBD2. This CDR3 has 17 residues. CDR1 LGHDT and CDR2 YNNKEL come from the germline V gene (reference sequence). J lost 1 base, V lost 1 base, and 4 bases had no gene match. CDR3 protein: CASSQVGLAASYNEQFF. CDR3 DNA sequence: TGTGCCAGCAGCCAAGTAGGACTAGCGGCGTCCTACAATGAGCAGTTCTTC.

The sample holds many counts of this clonotype. V gene TRBV12-3 or TRBV12-4 combines with J gene TRBJ1-3, with 12 bases lining up with TRBD1. The length of the CDR3 is 15 residues. The V gene end was trimmed by 4 bases and the J gene end by 7 bases; junction bases not matched to a gene: 5. CDR3 sequence: CASSSRDRGRNTIYF. The CDR3 nucleotides read TGTGCCAGCAGTTCAAGGGACAGGGGGCGGAACACCATATATTTT.

This chain uses TRBV5-1 with TRBJ2-7, with D maybe TRBD2 (6 bases). Deletions cut 4 bases from V and 4 bases from J, with 21 bases between. The CDR3 extends over 16 amino acids. The V gene's germline CDR1 is SGHRS and CDR2 YFSETQ. CDR3: CASSPLNDKGGYEQYF. CDR3 in DNA: TGCGCCAGCAGCCCCCTTAACGACAAGGGAGGATACGAGCAGTACTTC.

This clonotype has more than one count but fewer than ten. The chain is built from TRBV2 and TRBJ1-1; weak D call: TRBD1 (5 bases). Germline V gives CDR1 SNHLY, CDR2 FYNNEI. The CDR3 consists of 16 residues. With 5 bases removed from V and 1 base from J, the gap between germline ends came to 17 bases. The CDR3: CASSQLGAGKNTEAFF. In DNA form, the CDR3 reads TGTGCCAGCAGTCAGCTCGGTGCAGGGAAGAACACTGAAGCTTTCTTT.

This clonotype has just a few counts. The V call is TRBV5-1, the J call TRBJ1-2; D unresolved. Germline CDR1 SGHRS, CDR2 YFSETQ. Deletions cut 0 bases from V and 5 bases from J, with 8 bases between. This CDR3 is built from 13 residues. The CDR3 loop is CASSLAAEYGYTF. CDR3 bases: TGCGCCAGCAGCTTGGCGGCGGAATATGGCTACACCTTC.

This clonotype was observed at least ten times. The chain carries TRBV5-1 and TRBJ2-2; D uncertain. The CDR3 consists of 13 residues. Trimming took 4 bases from V and 6 from J, leaving 10 bases between them. The germline CDR1 and CDR2 sequences are SGHRS and YFSETQ. In nucleotides, the CDR3 is TGCGCCAGCAGCAATATTCCGGCCGGGGAGCTGTTTTTT. Translated, it gives CASSNIPAGELFF.

Ten or more counts support this clonotype. The chain employs TRBV18 and TRBJ2-1; TRBD1 matches 9 bases. Germline V gene lookup returns CDR1 KGHSH and CDR2 LQKENI. V trimming: 3 bases; J trimming: 8 bases; junction bases outside the gene matches: 11. The CDR3 is 16 amino acids. For the CDR3, the DNA is TGTGCCAGCTCACCCTCGGGACAGGGAATCCATCATGAGCAGTTCTTC. The encoded protein is CASSPSGQGIHHEQFF.

This clonotype came up a few times. The V call is TRBV19, the J call TRBJ2-1, with TRBD2 matching 11 bases. Germline V lookup: CDR1 LNHDA, CDR2 SQIVND (reference sequence). Trimming at V came to 6 bases and at J to 8 bases, leaving 6 bases not matched to a gene. This CDR3 comprises 14 residues. The DNA for the CDR3 is TGTGCCAGTAGGCTGACTAGCGGGGTCTATGAGCAGTTCTTC. Protein sequence: CASRLTSGVYEQFF. The whole variable domain, remainder taken from reference TRBV19 and TRBJ2-1, is DGGITQSPKYLFRKEGQNVTLSCEQNLNHDAMYWYRQDPGQGLRLIYYSQIVNDFQKGDIAEGYSVSREKKESFPLTVTSAQKNPTAFYLCASRLTSGVYEQFFGPGTRLTVL.

In this sample, this clonotype turned up a few times. V is TRBV28 and J is TRBJ2-3, with D perhaps TRBD2 (6 bases). V lost 6 bases and J 8 bases, leaving 24 bases between the germline ends. Germline assignment: CDR1 MDHEN and CDR2 SYDVKM. The CDR3 is made up of 16 amino acids. The CDR3 coding sequence is TGTGCCAGCAGCCCCAGCGGGTCGGCCCGCCTGGCTACGCAGTATTTT. Its translation is CASSPSGSARLATQYF.

This clonotype has a count of ten or more. The chain recombines TRBV20-1 with TRBJ1-1; D gene ambiguous. CDR3 size: 15 residues. CDR1 DFQATT and CDR2 SNEGSKA come from the germline V gene (reference sequence). Between the trimmed V and J ends, which lost 5 bases and 1 base, there was a span of 17 bases. This CDR3 reads CSAQGGVERNTEAFF. CDR3 in DNA: TGCAGTGCTCAAGGTGGGGTGGAGAGGAACACTGAAGCTTTCTTT.

This clonotype was counted a few times. The chain is built from TRBV10-3 and TRBJ2-7; D is unresolved. The germline V and J ends were trimmed by 0 bases and 3 bases, with 9 bases remaining between them. The CDR3 has 14 residues. Looked up from germline, CDR1 is ENHRY and CDR2 is SYGVKD. DNA of the CDR3: TGTGCCATCAGTGAGTCGATCGACCTCTACGAGCAGTACGTC. The encoded protein is CAISESIDLYEQYV.

This clonotype was seen more than once but under ten times. The chain employs TRBV28 and TRBJ1-4; TRBD1 agrees at 9 bases. This CDR3 spans 14 amino acids. The junction had 4 bases not matched to a gene; V was cut back by 4 bases and J by 7 bases. Per germline, CDR1 MDHEN and CDR2 SYDVKM. CDR3 in DNA: TGTGCCAGCAGTTCCGGGACAGGGTTTGAAAAACTGTTTTTT. Its translation: CASSSGTGFEKLFF.

This clonotype was counted many times. The genes are TRBV7-6 and TRBJ2-5; D is undetermined. The V gene's germline CDR1 is SGHVS and CDR2 FNYEAQ. The CDR3 sequence is 13 residues long. Deletions cut 8 bases from V and 1 base from J, with 11 bases between. CDR3 nucleotide sequence: TGTGCCAGCTGCCGGGTCTCCCAAGAGACCCAGTACTTC. It is translated as CASCRVSQETQYF.

This clonotype was observed a few times. CDR3 amino acids: CASSFRGRVGTDTQYF. The CDR3 DNA is TGTGCCAGCAGCTTCCGGGGAAGGGTAGGAACAGATACGCAGTATTTT. The V call is TRBV5-4, the J call TRBJ2-3; possible D gene TRBD2, 5 bases. V lost 2 bases, J lost 3 bases, and 16 bases lay in between. This CDR3 has 16 amino acids. Germline CDR1 and CDR2: SGHNT and YYREEE (reference sequence).

This clonotype was observed many times. This chain joins TRBV28 and TRBJ1-2; D might be TRBD1 (5 bases). CDR1 MDHEN and CDR2 SYDVKM come from the germline V gene. V lost 10 bases to trimming and J lost 0 bases, with 18 bases between them. The CDR3 extends over 15 amino acids. The CDR3 here is CATPGEGPANYGYTF. The CDR3 DNA follows: TGTGCCACCCCAGGAGAGGGGCCCGCTAACTATGGCTACACCTTC.

CDR3 bases: TGTGCCAGCAGAGCGACAGGGTCTGGGGCCAACGTCCTGACTTTC. It specifies CASRATGSGANVLTF. The rearrangement links TRBV6-1 to TRBJ2-6; 7 bases are shared with TRBD1. Trimming took 6 bases from V and 1 from J; bases not matched to a gene: 3. This CDR3 spans 15 amino acids. CDR1 and CDR2 (germline): MNHNS, SASEGT.

The rearrangement joins TRBV5-4 to TRBJ1-2; D perhaps matches TRBD1 (6 bases). The CDR3 totals 12 residues. V lost 3 bases and J 7 bases, leaving 10 bases between the germline ends. Germline CDR1 and CDR2: SGHNT and YYREEE (reference sequence). CDR3 sequence: CASSWQGSGYTF. The CDR3 nucleotides read TGTGCCAGCAGCTGGCAGGGGTCTGGCTACACCTTC.